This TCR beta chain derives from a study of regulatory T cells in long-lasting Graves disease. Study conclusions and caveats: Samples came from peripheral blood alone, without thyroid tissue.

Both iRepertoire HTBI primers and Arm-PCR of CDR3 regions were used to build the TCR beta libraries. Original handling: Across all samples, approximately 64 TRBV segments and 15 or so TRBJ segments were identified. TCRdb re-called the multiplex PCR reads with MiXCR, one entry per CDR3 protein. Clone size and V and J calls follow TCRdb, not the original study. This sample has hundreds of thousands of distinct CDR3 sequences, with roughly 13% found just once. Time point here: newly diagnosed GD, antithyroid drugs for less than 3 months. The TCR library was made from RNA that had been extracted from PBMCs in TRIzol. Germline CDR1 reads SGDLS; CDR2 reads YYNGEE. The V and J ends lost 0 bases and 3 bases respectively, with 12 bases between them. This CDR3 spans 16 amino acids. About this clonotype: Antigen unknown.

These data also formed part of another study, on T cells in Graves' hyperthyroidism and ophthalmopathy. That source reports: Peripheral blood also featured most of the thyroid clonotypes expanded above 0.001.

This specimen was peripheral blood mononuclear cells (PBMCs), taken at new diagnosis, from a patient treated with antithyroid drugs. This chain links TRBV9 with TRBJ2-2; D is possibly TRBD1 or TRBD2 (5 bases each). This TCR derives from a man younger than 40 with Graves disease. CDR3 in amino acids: CASSVELRGDTGELFF. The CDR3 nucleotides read TGTGCCAGCAGCGTAGAGTTGAGGGGAGACACCGGGGAGCTGTTTTTT. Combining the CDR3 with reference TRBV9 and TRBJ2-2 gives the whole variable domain DSGVTQTPKHLITATGQRVTLRCSPRSGDLSVYWYQQSLDQGLQFLIQYYNGEERAKGNILERFSAQQFPDLHSELNLSSLELGDSALYFCASSVELRGDTGELFFGEGSRLTVL.